Listed below are T cell receptor beta chains from one sample, sequenced in a study of ipilimumab plus nivolumab after autologous stem cell transplantation. Only in-frame clones appear in the TCRdb table, and some are missing; sequencing was by immunoSEQ multiplex PCR. The table shows about 43,000 clones, with about 88% occurring only once. Sequences were derived from PBMCs, sampled in a trial of ipilimumab plus nivolumab as post-transplant consolidation. These receptors were collected from a male donor with multiple myeloma. CDR3s include the opening cysteine and the closing phenylalanine or tryptophan. D genes are given only for firm matches. Only part of the rows carry a size: once, few, many, or a class if the clone is expanded.

v_call	d_call	clone_size	cdr3_length	j_call	cdr3_aa	cdr3_nt
TRBV29-1	-	-	11	TRBJ2-3	CSVSDTDTQYF	TGCAGCGTCTCCGATACGGATACGCAGTATTTT
TRBV7-2	-	-	15	TRBJ2-7	CASSLAGRWIDEQYF	TGTGCCAGCAGCTTAGCGGGGCGGTGGATAGACGAGCAGTACTTC
TRBV19	-	-	17	TRBJ1-4	CASSIGYLTGANEKLFF	TGTGCCAGTAGTATAGGGTACCTTACGGGTGCTAATGAAAAACTGTTTTTT
TRBV4-1	-	once	15	TRBJ1-1	CASRSLGSGNTEAFF	TGCGCCAGCAGGTCATTAGGCTCGGGGAACACTGAAGCTTTCTTT
TRBV4-1	-	-	16	TRBJ1-1	CASSQDDTRQRSAAFF	TGCGCCAGCAGCCAAGATGATACGAGACAACGTTCTGCAGCTTTCTTT
TRBV6-1	TRBD1	-	14	TRBJ2-3	CASSRGTGGGTQYF	TGTGCCAGCAGTCGGGGGACAGGGGGCGGGACGCAGTATTTT
TRBV6-5	-	-	15	TRBJ1-1	CASSYSSVGWTEAFF	TGTGCCAGCAGTTACTCGTCGGTCGGTTGGACTGAAGCTTTCTTT
TRBV7-2	TRBD1	few	13	TRBJ2-1	CASSRTGDNEQFF	TGTGCCAGCAGCAGGACAGGGGACAATGAGCAGTTCTTC
TRBV7-3	TRBD1	-	16	TRBJ2-1	CASSVSGTGGYNEQFF	TGTGCCAGCAGCGTTTCCGGGACAGGGGGCTACAATGAGCAGTTCTTC
TRBV4-3	-	-	15	TRBJ1-1	CASSPGRGMNTEAFF	TGCGCCAGCAGCCCTGGGAGGGGGATGAACACTGAAGCTTTCTTT
TRBV4-2	-	-	16	TRBJ1-5	CASSQDWVGRDQPQHF	TGTGCCAGCAGCCAAGATTGGGTGGGGCGCGATCAGCCCCAGCATTTT
TRBV6-5	TRBD1	-	13	TRBJ1-2	CASRGTGADGYTF	TGTGCCAGCAGAGGGACAGGGGCCGATGGCTACACCTTC
TRBV6-5	-	-	14	TRBJ2-2	CASSYMWETGELFF	TGTGCCAGCAGTTACATGTGGGAGACCGGGGAGCTGTTTTTT
TRBV4-2	-	-	17	TRBJ1-3	CASSQDEGGYSGNTIYF	TGTGCCAGCAGCCAAGATGAGGGGGGATACTCTGGAAACACCATATATTTT
TRBV4-1	-	-	15	TRBJ2-2	CASSQDGGNTGELFF	TGCGCCAGCAGCCAAGATGGCGGGAACACCGGGGAGCTGTTTTTT
TRBV10-2	-	-	14	TRBJ2-5	CASSESTGVQTQYF	TGCGCCAGCAGTGAGTCGACGGGAGTGCAGACCCAGTACTTC
TRBV4-1	TRBD1	-	16	TRBJ1-2	CASSRPGQGVGYGYTF	TGCGCCAGCAGCCGGCCGGGGCAGGGGGTGGGCTATGGCTACACCTTC
TRBV20-1	-	-	11	TRBJ2-7	CSARLRYEQYF	TGCAGTGCTAGGCTTCGATACGAGCAGTACTTC
TRBV19	-	-	11	TRBJ2-3	CASNLGDTQYF	TGTGCCAGTAATTTGGGGGATACGCAGTATTTT
TRBV6-5	TRBD1	once	15	TRBJ2-5	CASSSGQGRQETQYF	TGTGCCAGCAGTAGCGGACAGGGCCGCCAAGAGACCCAGTACTTC
TRBV7-2	-	-	15	TRBJ2-7	CASSPKGSGVYEQYF	TGTGCCAGCAGCCCTAAGGGTAGTGGTGTCTACGAGCAGTACTTC
TRBV5-1	-	-	15	TRBJ2-7	CASSDIGGRGYEQYF	TGCGCCAGCAGCGATATTGGGGGGCGGGGCTACGAGCAGTACTTC
TRBV27	TRBD2	-	15	TRBJ2-7	CASSSGLADINEQYF	TGTGCCAGCAGTTCCGGACTAGCGGATATCAACGAGCAGTACTTC
TRBV18	-	-	12	TRBJ2-5	CASSGGVETQYF	TGTGCCAGCTCAGGCGGGGTAGAGACCCAGTACTTC
TRBV5-4	TRBD1	-	15	TRBJ1-5	CASSRTGGRDQPQHF	TGTGCCAGCAGCCGGACAGGAGGTCGGGATCAGCCCCAGCATTTT
TRBV7-9	TRBD2	few	15	TRBJ2-1	CASSPPGLAGDEQFF	TGTGCCAGCAGCCCGCCGGGACTAGCGGGAGATGAGCAGTTCTTC
TRBV18	-	once	16	TRBJ1-2	CAGSPPDRPRLYGYTF	TGTGCCGGCTCACCACCCGACAGGCCCCGCCTCTATGGCTACACCTTC
TRBV7-3	TRBD1	-	15	TRBJ2-2	CASSSSGQYTGELFF	TGTGCCAGCAGCTCCTCGGGACAGTACACCGGGGAGCTGTTTTTT
TRBV7-9	-	-	12	TRBJ2-7	CASSLEPYEQYF	TGTGCCAGCAGCTTAGAACCCTACGAGCAGTACTTC
TRBV9	-	-	16	TRBJ2-3	CASSVGRGAMTDTQYF	TGTGCCAGCAGCGTAGGCCGGGGGGCGATGACAGATACGCAGTATTTT
TRBV29-1	TRBD1	-	16	TRBJ1-2	CSVVNVGTGVHYGYTF	TGCAGCGTTGTTAATGTTGGGACAGGGGTTCACTATGGCTACACCTTC
TRBV11-2	-	-	16	TRBJ2-2	CASSPRWSLITGELFF	TGTGCCAGCAGCCCCCGGTGGTCCCTGATCACCGGGGAGCTGTTTTTT
TRBV2	TRBD2	once	15	TRBJ2-3	CASRETSGSKNTQYF	TGTGCCAGCAGGGAGACTAGCGGGAGTAAAAATACGCAGTATTTT
TRBV19	-	-	14	TRBJ2-4	CASSPRQLENIQYF	TGTGCCAGTAGTCCCCGACAGCTAGAAAACATTCAGTACTTC
TRBV6-1	-	-	15	TRBJ2-4	CASSPLSTGENIQYF	TGTGCCAGCAGTCCACTTTCTACGGGGGAAAACATTCAGTACTTC
TRBV29-1	-	-	12	TRBJ2-7	CSVDADSYEQYF	TGCAGCGTAGACGCGGACAGCTACGAGCAGTACTTC
TRBV7-9	-	-	15	TRBJ1-1	CASSLIAGPNTEAFF	TGTGCCAGCAGCTTAATTGCCGGGCCGAACACTGAAGCTTTCTTT
TRBV6-1	-	few	15	TRBJ1-4	CASSESQGVNEKLFF	TGTGCCAGCAGTGAATCGCAGGGCGTAAATGAAAAACTGTTTTTT
TRBV5-8	TRBD1	-	14	TRBJ2-2	CASSLGQGAGELFF	TGTGCCAGCAGCTTGGGGCAGGGGGCCGGGGAGCTGTTTTTT
TRBV7-3	-	-	15	TRBJ2-5	CASSSDRDTDQTQYF	TGTGCCAGCAGCTCCGACCGGGACACGGACCAGACCCAGTACTTC
TRBV7-2	TRBD1	-	15	TRBJ1-4	CASSPPGQGREKLFF	TGTGCCAGCAGCCCCCCGGGACAGGGACGCGAAAAACTGTTTTTT
TRBV19	-	few	17	TRBJ2-6	CASSRQRGDSGANVLTF	TGTGCCAGTAGTAGGCAAAGGGGGGACTCTGGGGCCAACGTCCTGACTTTC
TRBV6-1	-	-	16	TRBJ2-1	CASSESRRGANNEQFF	TGTGCCAGCAGCGAATCTCGACGTGGGGCAAACAATGAGCAGTTCTTC
TRBV19	-	few	13	TRBJ1-4	CASSTQTGEKLFF	TGTGCCAGTAGTACACAAACCGGGGAAAAACTGTTTTTT